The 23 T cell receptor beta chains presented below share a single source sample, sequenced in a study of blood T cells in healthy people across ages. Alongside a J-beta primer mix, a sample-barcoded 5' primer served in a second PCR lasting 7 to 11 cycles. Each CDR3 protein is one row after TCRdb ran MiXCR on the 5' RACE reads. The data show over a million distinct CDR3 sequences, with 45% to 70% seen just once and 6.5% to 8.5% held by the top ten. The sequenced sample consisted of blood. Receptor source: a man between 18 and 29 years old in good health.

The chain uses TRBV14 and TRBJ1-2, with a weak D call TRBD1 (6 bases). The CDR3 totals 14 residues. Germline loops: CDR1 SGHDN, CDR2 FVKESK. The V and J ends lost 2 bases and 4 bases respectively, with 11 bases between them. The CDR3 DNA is TGTGCCAGCAGCCAACCGGACAGCTCCTATGGCTACACCTTC. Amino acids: CASSQPDSSYGYTF. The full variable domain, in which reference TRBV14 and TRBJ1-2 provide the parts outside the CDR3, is EAGVTQFPSHSVIEKGQTVTLRCDPISGHDNLYWYRRVMGKEIKFLLHFVKESKQDESGMPNNRFLAERTGGTYSTLKVQPAELEDSGVYFCASSQPDSSYGYTFGSGTRLTVV.

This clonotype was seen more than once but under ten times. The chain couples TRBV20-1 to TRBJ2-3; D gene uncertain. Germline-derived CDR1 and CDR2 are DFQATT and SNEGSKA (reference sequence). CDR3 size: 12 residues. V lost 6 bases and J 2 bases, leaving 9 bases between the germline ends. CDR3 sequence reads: CSAGGYTDTQYF. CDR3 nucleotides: TGCAGTGCCGGCGGATACACAGATACGCAGTATTTT.

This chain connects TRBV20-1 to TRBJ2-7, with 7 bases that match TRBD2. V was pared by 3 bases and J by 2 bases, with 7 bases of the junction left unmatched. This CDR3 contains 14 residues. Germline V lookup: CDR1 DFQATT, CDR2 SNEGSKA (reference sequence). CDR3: CSARGRELTYEQYF. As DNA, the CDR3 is TGCAGTGCTAGGGGGCGGGAGTTAACCTACGAGCAGTACTTC.

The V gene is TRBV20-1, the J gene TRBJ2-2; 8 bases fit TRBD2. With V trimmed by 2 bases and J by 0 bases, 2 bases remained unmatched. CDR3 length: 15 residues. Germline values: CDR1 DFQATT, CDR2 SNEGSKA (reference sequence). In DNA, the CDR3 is TGCAGTGCTAGAACTAGCGGAGCGAACACCGGGGAGCTGTTTTTT. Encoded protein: CSARTSGANTGELFF.

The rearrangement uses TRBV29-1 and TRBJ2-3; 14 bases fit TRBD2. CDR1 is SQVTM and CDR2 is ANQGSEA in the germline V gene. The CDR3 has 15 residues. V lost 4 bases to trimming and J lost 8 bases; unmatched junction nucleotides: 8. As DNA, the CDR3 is TGCAGCGTTGGGCCGACTAGCGGGAGGGCAGGTACGCAGTATTTT. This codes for CSVGPTSGRAGTQYF.

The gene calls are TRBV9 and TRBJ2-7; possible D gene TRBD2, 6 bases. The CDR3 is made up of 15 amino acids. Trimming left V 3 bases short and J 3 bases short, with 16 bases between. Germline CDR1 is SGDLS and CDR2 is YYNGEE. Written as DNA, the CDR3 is TGTGCCAGCAGCGCATCCGCTGGCGGGGTCTACGAGCAGTACTTC. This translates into CASSASAGGVYEQYF.

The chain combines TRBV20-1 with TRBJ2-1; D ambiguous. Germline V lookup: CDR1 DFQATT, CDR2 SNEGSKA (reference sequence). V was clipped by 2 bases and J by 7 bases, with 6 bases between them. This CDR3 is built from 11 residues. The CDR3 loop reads CSARILNEQFF. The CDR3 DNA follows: TGCAGTGCTAGAATCCTAAATGAGCAGTTCTTC.

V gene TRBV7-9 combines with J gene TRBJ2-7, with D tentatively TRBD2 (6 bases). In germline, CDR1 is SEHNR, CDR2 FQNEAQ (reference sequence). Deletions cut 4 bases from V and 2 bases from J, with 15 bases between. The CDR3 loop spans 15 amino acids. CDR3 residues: CASSSGVDSPYEQYF. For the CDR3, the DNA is TGTGCCAGCAGCTCGGGGGTGGACTCCCCCTACGAGCAGTACTTC.

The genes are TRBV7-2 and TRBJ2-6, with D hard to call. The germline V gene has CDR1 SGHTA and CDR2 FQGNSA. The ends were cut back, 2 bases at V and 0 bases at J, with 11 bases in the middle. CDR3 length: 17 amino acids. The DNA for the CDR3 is TGTGCCAGCAGCTTAAGTGTGGGAAACTCTGGGGCCAACGTCCTGACTTTC. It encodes CASSLSVGNSGANVLTF.

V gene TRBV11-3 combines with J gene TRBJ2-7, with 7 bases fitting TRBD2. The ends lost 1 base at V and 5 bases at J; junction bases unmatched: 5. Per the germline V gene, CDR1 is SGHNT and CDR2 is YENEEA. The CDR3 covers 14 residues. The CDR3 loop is CASSLGAGKDEQYF. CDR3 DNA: TGTGCCAGCAGCTTAGGAGCGGGGAAAGACGAGCAGTACTTC.

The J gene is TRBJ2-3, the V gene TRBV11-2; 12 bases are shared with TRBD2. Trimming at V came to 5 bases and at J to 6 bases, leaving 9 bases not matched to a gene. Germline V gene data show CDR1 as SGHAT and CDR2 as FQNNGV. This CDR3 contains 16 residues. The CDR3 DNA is TGTGCCAGCAGCACGACTAGCGGGAGCGAGTCCGATACGCAGTATTTT. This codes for CASSTTSGSESDTQYF.

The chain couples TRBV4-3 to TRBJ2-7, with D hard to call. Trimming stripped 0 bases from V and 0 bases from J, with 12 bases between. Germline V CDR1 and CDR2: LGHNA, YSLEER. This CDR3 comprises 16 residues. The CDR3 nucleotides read TGCGCCAGCAGCCAAGATTCGCCACGCATCTCCTACGAGCAGTACTTC. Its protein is CASSQDSPRISYEQYF.

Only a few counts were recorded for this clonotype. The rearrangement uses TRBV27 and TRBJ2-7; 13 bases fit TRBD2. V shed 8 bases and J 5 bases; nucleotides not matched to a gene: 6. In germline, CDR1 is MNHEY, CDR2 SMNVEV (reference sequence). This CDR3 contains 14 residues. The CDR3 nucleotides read TGTGCCAGCCGAACCGGGACTAGCGGGAACGAGCAGTACTTC. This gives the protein CASRTGTSGNEQYF.

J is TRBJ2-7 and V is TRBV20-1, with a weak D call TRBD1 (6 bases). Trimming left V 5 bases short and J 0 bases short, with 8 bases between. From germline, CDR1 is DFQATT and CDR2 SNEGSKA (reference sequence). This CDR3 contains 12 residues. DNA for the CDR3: TGCAGTGCTGGGGACAACTCCTACGAGCAGTACTTC. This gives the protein CSAGDNSYEQYF.

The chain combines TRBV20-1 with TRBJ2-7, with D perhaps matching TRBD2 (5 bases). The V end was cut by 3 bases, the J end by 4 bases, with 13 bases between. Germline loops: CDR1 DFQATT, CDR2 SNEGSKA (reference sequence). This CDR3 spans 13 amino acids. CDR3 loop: CSARDSFQYEQYF. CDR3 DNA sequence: TGCAGTGCTAGGGACTCGTTCCAATACGAGCAGTACTTC.

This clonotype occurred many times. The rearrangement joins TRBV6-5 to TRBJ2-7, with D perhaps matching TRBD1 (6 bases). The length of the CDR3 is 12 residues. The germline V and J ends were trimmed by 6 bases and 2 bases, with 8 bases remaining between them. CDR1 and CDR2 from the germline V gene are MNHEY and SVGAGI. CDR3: CASSRDTYEQYF. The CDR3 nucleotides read TGTGCCAGCAGCCGGGACACCTACGAGCAGTACTTC.

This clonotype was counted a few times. CDR3 bases: TGTGCCGAATCGGCGGCTAATGAAAAACTGTTTTTT. This translates into CAESAANEKLFF. This sequence joins TRBV6-6 and TRBJ1-4; D not certain. The CDR3 spans 12 residues. Germline assignment: CDR1 MNHNY and CDR2 SVGAGI (reference sequence). Trimming left V 11 bases short and J 3 bases short, with 10 bases between.

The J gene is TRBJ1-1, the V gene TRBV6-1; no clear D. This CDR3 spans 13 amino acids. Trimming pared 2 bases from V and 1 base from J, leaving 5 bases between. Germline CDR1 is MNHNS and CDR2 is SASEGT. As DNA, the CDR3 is TGTGCCAGCAGTGAAAAGGAGAACACTGAAGCTTTCTTT. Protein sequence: CASSEKENTEAFF.

The CDR3 sequence is CASSQAPGVETQYF. The CDR3 DNA sequence: TGCGCCAGCAGCCAAGCCCCAGGGGTCGAGACCCAGTACTTC. This chain joins TRBV4-1 and TRBJ2-5; weak D call: TRBD1 (6 bases). The CDR3 sequence is 14 residues long. The germline gives CDR1 MGHRA, CDR2 YSYEKL. V was shortened by 1 base and J by 5 bases, with 11 bases between the two germline ends.

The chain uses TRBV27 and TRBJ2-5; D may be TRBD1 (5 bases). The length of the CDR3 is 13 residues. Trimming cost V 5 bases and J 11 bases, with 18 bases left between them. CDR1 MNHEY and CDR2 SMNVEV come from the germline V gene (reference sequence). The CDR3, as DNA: TGTGCCAGCAGTCTGGACACGTACAATGAGCAGTACTTC. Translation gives CASSLDTYNEQYF.

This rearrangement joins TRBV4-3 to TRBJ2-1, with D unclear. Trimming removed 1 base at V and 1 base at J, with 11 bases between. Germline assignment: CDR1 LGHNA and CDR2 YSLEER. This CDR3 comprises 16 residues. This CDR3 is CASSQAYRRSYNEQFF. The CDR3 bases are TGCGCCAGCAGCCAAGCGTACAGAAGGTCCTACAATGAGCAGTTCTTC.

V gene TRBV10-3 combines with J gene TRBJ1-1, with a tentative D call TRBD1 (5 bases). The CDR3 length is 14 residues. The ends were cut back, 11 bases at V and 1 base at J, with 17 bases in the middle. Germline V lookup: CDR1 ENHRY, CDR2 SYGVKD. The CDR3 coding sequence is TGTGCCGTTAGGAGACCTGGGGGGAACACTGAAGCTTTCTTT. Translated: CAVRRPGGNTEAFF.

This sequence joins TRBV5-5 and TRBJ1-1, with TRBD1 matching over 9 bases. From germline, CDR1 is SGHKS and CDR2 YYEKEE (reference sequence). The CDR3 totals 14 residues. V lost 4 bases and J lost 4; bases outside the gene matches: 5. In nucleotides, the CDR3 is TGTGCCAGCAGCGGTCAGACAGGGGGCACTGAAGCTTTCTTT. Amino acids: CASSGQTGGTEAFF.